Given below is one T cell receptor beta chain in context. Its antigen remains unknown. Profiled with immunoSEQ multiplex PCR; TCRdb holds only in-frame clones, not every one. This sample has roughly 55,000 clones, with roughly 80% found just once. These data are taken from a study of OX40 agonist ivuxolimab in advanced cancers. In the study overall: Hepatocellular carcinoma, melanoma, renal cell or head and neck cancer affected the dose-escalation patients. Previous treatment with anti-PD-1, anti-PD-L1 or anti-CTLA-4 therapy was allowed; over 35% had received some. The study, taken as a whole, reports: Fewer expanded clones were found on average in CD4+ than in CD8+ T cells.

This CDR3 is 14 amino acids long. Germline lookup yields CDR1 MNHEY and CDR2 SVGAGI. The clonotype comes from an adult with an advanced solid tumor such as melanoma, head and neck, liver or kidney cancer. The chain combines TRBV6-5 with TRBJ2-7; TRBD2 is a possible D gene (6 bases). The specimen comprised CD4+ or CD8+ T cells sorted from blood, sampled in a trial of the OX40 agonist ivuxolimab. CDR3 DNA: TGTGCGACCAACCGCGGGACCACTAGCAAGGGGCAGTACTTC. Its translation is CATNRGTTSKGQYF.